This is a list of T cell receptor beta chains from one sample in a study of T cell responses to AZD1222 COVID-19 vaccine. Using immunoSEQ multiplex PCR, the repertoire was profiled, and TCRdb retains in-frame clones only, with some absent. Of around 65,000 clones listed, less than 90% are singletons. The sample was peripheral blood, taken 28 days after the second AZD1222 dose. The receptor set was obtained from an adult who received the AZD1222 COVID-19 vaccine. CDR3s include the opening cysteine and the closing phenylalanine or tryptophan. D genes are given only for firm matches. The size field is filled for only some rows; it gives once, few, many or a size class.

j_call	clone_size	d_call	v_call	cdr3_nt	cdr3_aa
TRBJ1-6	once	NA	TRBV9	TGTGCCAGCAGCGTAACGCGGGGAAATAATTCACCCCTCCACTTT	CASSVTRGNNSPLHF
TRBJ1-3	NA	TRBD1	TRBV27	TGTGCCAGCAGGCTACAGGGGGGCTCTGGAAACACCATATATTTT	CASRLQGGSGNTIYF
TRBJ2-7	NA	NA	TRBV5-4	TGTGCCAGCAGCTTTAACGGGGGAGGGGGCGAGCAGTACTTC	CASSFNGGGGEQYF
TRBJ1-4	NA	TRBD1	TRBV19	TGTGCCAGTAGTCCCAGACAGGGTAATGAAAAACTGTTTTTT	CASSPRQGNEKLFF
TRBJ1-4	NA	NA	TRBV3-1/TRBV3-2	TGTGCCAGCAGCCCTTCGAATGAAAAACTGTTTTTT	CASSPSNEKLFF
TRBJ1-2	NA	NA	TRBV6-6	TGTGCCAGCATCTCCAGGGGTTATGGCTACACCTTC	CASISRGYGYTF
TRBJ1-1	NA	NA	TRBV12-3/TRBV12-4	TGTGCCAGCAGATCGGGACAGAACACTGAAGCTTTCTTT	CASRSGQNTEAFF
TRBJ2-1	few	TRBD2	TRBV5-1	TGCGCCAGCAGCCCGCTGGGCGGGAGGAGCTCCTACAATGAGCAGTTCTTC	CASSPLGGRSSYNEQFF
TRBJ1-2	once	TRBD1	TRBV2	TGTGCCAGCGTTCAAAGGGGGCGCGGTGGCTACACCTTC	CASVQRGRGGYTF
TRBJ1-2	NA	NA	TRBV15	TGTGCCACCAGCAGATCGACTAACTATGGCTACACCTTC	CATSRSTNYGYTF
TRBJ1-4	NA	NA	TRBV6-2/TRBV6-3	TGTGCCAGCAGTTACCAAACAGGAACCCCGAGGGGGAATGAAAAACTGTTTTTT	CASSYQTGTPRGNEKLFF
TRBJ1-5	NA	TRBD1	TRBV6-5	TGTGCCAGCATCTCGGGACAGGGGAGTAAGGGGCCCCAGCATTTT	CASISGQGSKGPQHF
TRBJ2-7	NA	NA	TRBV24-1	TGTGCCACCAGTAGTAGGTACGAGCAGTACTTC	CATSSRYEQYF
TRBJ2-3	once	TRBD2	TRBV5-8	TGTGCCAGCAGCGTCGGGACTAGCGGGGGTTACACAGATACGCAGTATTTT	CASSVGTSGGYTDTQYF
TRBJ2-1	once	TRBD1	TRBV5-1	TGCGCCAGCAGCCAGACAGGGTCTGGCTACAATGAGCAGTTCTTC	CASSQTGSGYNEQFF
TRBJ1-1	NA	NA	TRBV29-1	TGCAGCGTTGTGGAGGCCCCGGGGTTGAACACTGAAGCTTTCTTT	CSVVEAPGLNTEAFF
TRBJ1-2	NA	NA	TRBV5-1	TGCGCCAGCAGCTTGGCCTTGGGGAGGGGCTACACCTTC	CASSLALGRGYTF
TRBJ2-3	NA	NA	TRBV7-2	TGTGCCAGCAGCCCCGGACAGAGCACAGATACGCAGTATTTT	CASSPGQSTDTQYF
TRBJ2-2	NA	NA	TRBV30	TGTGCCTGGAGTAGAATTCCGGCTAGCAGGCCCGGGGAGCTGTTTTTT	CAWSRIPASRPGELFF
TRBJ2-7	NA	TRBD2	TRBV9	TGTGCCAGCAGCGTAGGAGCTAGCGGGAGCTACGAGCAGTACTTC	CASSVGASGSYEQYF
TRBJ2-1	NA	TRBD2	TRBV5-1	TGCGCCAGCAGCTTGGTAGCGGGAGTCCATGAGCAGTTCTTC	CASSLVAGVHEQFF
TRBJ2-6	NA	NA	TRBV10-3	TGTGCCACCGGACCTGGGCAGTCCTCTGGGGCCAACGTCCTGACTTTC	CATGPGQSSGANVLTF
TRBJ2-3	NA	TRBD2	TRBV5-1	TGCGCCAGCAGGGGAACCGGGACTAGCGGTGGTACGCAGTATTTT	CASRGTGTSGGTQYF
TRBJ2-5	NA	NA	TRBV3-1/TRBV3-2	TGTGCCAGCAGCCAACTAGAGACCCAGTACTTC	CASSQLETQYF
TRBJ1-2	few	NA	TRBV25-1	TGTGCCAGCAGTGACCGCGGAGGGGTCTATGGCTACACCTTC	CASSDRGGVYGYTF
TRBJ2-1	NA	NA	TRBV9	TGTGCCAGCAGCGTCGACGGGACTCCACTTGACGAGCAGTTCTTC	CASSVDGTPLDEQFF
TRBJ2-5	NA	TRBD2	TRBV27	TGTGCCAGCCGTATAACTAGCGGGAGCGTAAAGGCGACTTACTTC	CASRITSGSVKATYF
TRBJ1-1	NA	NA	TRBV2	TGTGCCAGCACTGAACAGCTCAACACTGAAGCTTTCTTT	CASTEQLNTEAFF
TRBJ1-1	once	TRBD1	TRBV19	TGTGCCACAAGGGACAGCTTGAACACTGAAGCTTTCTTT	CATRDSLNTEAFF
TRBJ1-2	once	TRBD1	TRBV18	TGTGCCAGCTCACCCGGGACAGGTCCTTCGTATGGCTACACCTTC	CASSPGTGPSYGYTF
TRBJ2-5	NA	NA	TRBV7-2	TGTGCCAGCAGCTTAGCGGCGGGAGAGACCCAGTACTTC	CASSLAAGETQYF
TRBJ1-2	NA	NA	TRBV2	TGTGCCAGCAGAGTCGGGGGGGTAAATGGCTACACCTTC	CASRVGGVNGYTF
TRBJ2-2	NA	NA	TRBV19	TGTGCCAGTAGAACCAGGGGATTGGTCACCGGGGAGCTGTTTTTT	CASRTRGLVTGELFF
TRBJ2-1	NA	TRBD2	TRBV18	TGTGCCAGCTCACCCCTCTTCGGCGGGAGGGCTTCGAATGAGCAGTTCTTC	CASSPLFGGRASNEQFF
TRBJ2-7	NA	NA	TRBV4-1	TGCGCCAGCAGCCAGCAGGCAGGGAGCGAGCAGTACTTC	CASSQQAGSEQYF
TRBJ2-7	once	TRBD2	TRBV6-1	TGTGCCAGCAGTGAAGAGGACGGCGGGGGGTTATACGAGCAGTACTTC	CASSEEDGGGLYEQYF
TRBJ1-2	NA	NA	TRBV30	TGTGCCTGGGGACATGGCGTTTCTAACTATGGCTACACCTTC	CAWGHGVSNYGYTF
TRBJ2-3	NA	NA	TRBV2	TGTGCCAGCAGTGTCTGGCAGGAGAAGGGTGCGCAGTATTTT	CASSVWQEKGAQYF
TRBJ1-3	NA	NA	TRBV18	TGTGCCAGCTCACCCGGGTCGGGAAACACCATATATTTT	CASSPGSGNTIYF
TRBJ1-5	few	TRBD1	TRBV2	TGTGCCAGCAGGGGGGACAGCGGACAGCCCCAGCATTTT	CASRGDSGQPQHF
TRBJ1-3	NA	NA	TRBV10-3	TGTGCCATCAGTGAACTCGCGGTACAGGGCTCTGGAAACACCATATATTTT	CAISELAVQGSGNTIYF
TRBJ2-3	NA	NA	TRBV5-1	TGCGCCAGCCTCGGGTTGGATACGCAGTATTTT	CASLGLDTQYF
TRBJ1-1	NA	TRBD1	TRBV11-2	TGTGCCAGCAGCTTATCGGCGGGACAGGAGATGCCTTTCTTT	CASSLSAGQEMPFF
TRBJ2-7	NA	NA	TRBV3-1/TRBV3-2	TGTGCCAGCAGTCCCCCCCTCTTATCCTACGAGCAGTACTTC	CASSPPLLSYEQYF
TRBJ2-3	NA	TRBD2	TRBV5-1	TGCGCCAGCAGCGGAGGGACTAGCGGGAGTGGCCTCACAGATACGCAGTATTTT	CASSGGTSGSGLTDTQYF
TRBJ2-7	NA	TRBD1	TRBV10-3	TGTGCCATCAGTAGTGAGGGGGCCAACTACGAGCAGTACTTC	CAISSEGANYEQYF
TRBJ1-1	few	NA	TRBV6-2/TRBV6-3	TGTGCCAGCAGCCCTATTGGGTTGGGGGTACTGAACACTGAAGCTTTCTTT	CASSPIGLGVLNTEAFF